A single T cell receptor (beta chain) is shown here with its context. Its target is not known. This record belongs to a study of CD8 T cells in ankylosing spondylitis. Study-wide results and limits: Blood from ankylosing spondylitis patients appeared to carry a characteristic roughly 8-variant TCR beta motif.

TCRdb re-called the 5' RACE reads through MiXCR, storing one row per CDR3 protein. Among fewer than 750,000 distinct CDR3 sequences listed, around a fifth were seen once. The sample taken for sequencing was blood, either unsorted or a sorted T cell fraction (not recorded which). This TCR derives from a male donor with ankylosing spondylitis.

CDR3 DNA sequence: TGTGCCAGCAGCTTCGGTTCGATGCACCCCTACAATGAGCAGTTCTTC. Translation: CASSFGSMHPYNEQFF. The chain combines TRBV5-5 with TRBJ2-1; no clear D gene. The CDR3 contains 16 residues. Per the germline V gene, CDR1 is SGHKS and CDR2 is YYEKEE (reference sequence). V was cut by 2 bases and J by 2 bases, with 14 bases left in between.